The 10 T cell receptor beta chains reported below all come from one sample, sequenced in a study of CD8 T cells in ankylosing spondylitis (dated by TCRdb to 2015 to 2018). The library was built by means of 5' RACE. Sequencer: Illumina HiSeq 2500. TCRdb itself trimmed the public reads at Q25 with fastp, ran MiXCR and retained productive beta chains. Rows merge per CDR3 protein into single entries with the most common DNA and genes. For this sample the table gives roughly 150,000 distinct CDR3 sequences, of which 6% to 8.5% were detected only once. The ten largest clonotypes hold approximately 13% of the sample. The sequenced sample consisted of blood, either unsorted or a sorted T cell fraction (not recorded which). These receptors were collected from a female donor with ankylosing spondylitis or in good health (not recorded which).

The CDR3 loop reads CASIVLVGANTEAFF. The CDR3 coding sequence is TGTGCCAGCATCGTCCTGGTGGGGGCCAACACTGAAGCTTTCTTT. This chain uses TRBV6-1 with TRBJ1-1; D possibly corresponds to TRBD1 (6 bases). This CDR3 contains 15 residues. In germline, CDR1 is MNHNS, CDR2 SASEGT. The V end was cut by 7 bases, the J end by 2 bases, with 17 bases between.

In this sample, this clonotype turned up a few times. The CDR3 DNA sequence: TGCAGTGCTGGAGGGCCCAGCACAGATACGCAGTATTTT. As protein: CSAGGPSTDTQYF. The chain is built from TRBV20-1 and TRBJ2-3, with D perhaps TRBD2 (6 bases). The germline CDR1 and CDR2 sequences are DFQATT and SNEGSKA (reference sequence). Deletions cut 5 bases from V and 0 bases from J, with 9 bases between. The CDR3 is 13 residues long.

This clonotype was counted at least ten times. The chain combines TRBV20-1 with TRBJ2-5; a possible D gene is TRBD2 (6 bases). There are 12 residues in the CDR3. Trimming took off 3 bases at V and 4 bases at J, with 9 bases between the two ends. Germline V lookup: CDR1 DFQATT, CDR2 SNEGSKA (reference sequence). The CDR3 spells CSASGGVETQYF. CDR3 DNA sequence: TGCAGTGCTAGTGGCGGGGTAGAGACCCAGTACTTC.

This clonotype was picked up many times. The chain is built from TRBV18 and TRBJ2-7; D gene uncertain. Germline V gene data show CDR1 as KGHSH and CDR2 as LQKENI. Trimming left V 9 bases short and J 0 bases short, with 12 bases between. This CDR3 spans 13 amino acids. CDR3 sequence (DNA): TGTGCCAGTTTTTACAGCATCTCCTACGAGCAGTACTTC. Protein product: CASFYSISYEQYF.

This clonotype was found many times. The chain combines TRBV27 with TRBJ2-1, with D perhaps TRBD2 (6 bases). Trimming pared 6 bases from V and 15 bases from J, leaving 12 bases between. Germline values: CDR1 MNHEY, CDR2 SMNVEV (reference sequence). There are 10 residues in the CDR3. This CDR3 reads CASRVAGPFF. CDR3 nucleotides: TGTGCCAGCAGGGTCGCGGGGCCGTTCTTC.

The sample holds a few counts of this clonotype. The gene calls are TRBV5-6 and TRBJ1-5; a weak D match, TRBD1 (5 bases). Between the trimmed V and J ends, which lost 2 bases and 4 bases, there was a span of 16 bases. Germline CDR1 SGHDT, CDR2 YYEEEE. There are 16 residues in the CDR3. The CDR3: CASSFRGVGRNQPQHF. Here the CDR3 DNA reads TGTGCCAGCAGCTTCAGAGGGGTTGGACGGAATCAGCCCCAGCATTTT. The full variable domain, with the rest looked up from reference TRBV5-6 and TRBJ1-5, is DAGVTQSPTHLIKTRGQQVTLRCSPKSGHDTVSWYQQALGQGPQFIFQYYEEEERQRGNFPDRFSGHQFPNYSSELNVNALLLGDSALYLCASSFRGVGRNQPQHFGDGTRLSIL.

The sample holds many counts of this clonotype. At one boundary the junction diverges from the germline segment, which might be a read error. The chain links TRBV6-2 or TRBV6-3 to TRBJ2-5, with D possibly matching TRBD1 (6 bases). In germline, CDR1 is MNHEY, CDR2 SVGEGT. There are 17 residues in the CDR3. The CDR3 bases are TGTGCCAGCAGTTACATTTGGGGACAAGCCAACCAGGAGACCCAGTACTTC. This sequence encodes CASSYIWGQANQETQYF.

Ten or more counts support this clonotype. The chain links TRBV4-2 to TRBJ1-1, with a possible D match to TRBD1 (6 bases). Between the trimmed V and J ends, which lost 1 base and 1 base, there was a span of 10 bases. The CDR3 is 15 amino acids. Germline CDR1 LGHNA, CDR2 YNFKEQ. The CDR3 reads CASSQVGGANTEAFF. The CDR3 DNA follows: TGTGCCAGCAGCCAAGTAGGGGGGGCGAACACTGAAGCTTTCTTT.

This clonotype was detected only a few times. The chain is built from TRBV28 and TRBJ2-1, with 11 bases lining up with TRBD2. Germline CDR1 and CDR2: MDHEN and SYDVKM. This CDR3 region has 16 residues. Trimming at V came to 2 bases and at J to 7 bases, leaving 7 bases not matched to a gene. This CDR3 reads CASSLSQLAGGNEQFF. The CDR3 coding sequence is TGTGCCAGCAGTTTAAGTCAGCTAGCGGGGGGAAATGAGCAGTTCTTC.

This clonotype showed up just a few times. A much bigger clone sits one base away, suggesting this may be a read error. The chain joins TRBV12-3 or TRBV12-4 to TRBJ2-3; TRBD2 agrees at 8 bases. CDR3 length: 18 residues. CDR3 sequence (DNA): TGTGCCTGCAGTTTAGCGCGGTTAGCGGGGAGTTTCACAGATACGCAGTATTTT. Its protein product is CACSLARLAGSFTDTQYF.